These 15 T cell receptor beta chains were all obtained from the same sample, sequenced in a study of T cell repertoires and HLA-DP antigens. Assay: immunoSEQ multiplex PCR; the TCRdb copy retains only in-frame clones and omits some. The sample shows some 89,000 clones, 86% of them seen only once. These TCRs are of unknown antigen specificity. The specimen was CD4+ T cells from PBMCs. These receptors originate from a man in his forties or fifties in good health and CMV-seronegative.

The V and J genes are TRBV6-6 and TRBJ1-6, with D unclear. Trimming took 4 bases from V and 6 from J, leaving 13 bases between them. Per germline, CDR1 MNHNY and CDR2 SVGAGI (reference sequence). The CDR3 is 15 amino acids. The CDR3 loop reads CASSSRSVSNSPLHF. CDR3 sequence (DNA): TGTGCCAGCAGTTCCCGAAGTGTTAGTAATTCACCCCTCCACTTT.

V usage is TRBV30 and J usage is TRBJ1-5, with 7 positions matching TRBD1. Germline CDR1 is GTSNPN and CDR2 is SVGIG (reference sequence). The CDR3 length is 14 residues. The ends lost 3 bases at V and 5 bases at J; junction bases unmatched: 7. The CDR3 nucleotides are TGTGCCTGGAGCAAGGGACAGAGCTATCAGCCCCAGCATTTT. Its protein product is CAWSKGQSYQPQHF.

A few counts support this clone. The chain has TRBV4-3 and TRBJ1-2, with 7 bases fitting TRBD1. The CDR3 sequence is 18 residues long. The germline V gene encodes CDR1 LGHNA and CDR2 YSLEER. The V and J ends lost 4 bases and 4 bases, in that order; junction bases with no gene match: 18. The CDR3 reads CASSREPDLDRKSYGYTF. The CDR3, as DNA: TGCGCCAGCAGCCGAGAACCAGACTTGGACAGGAAGTCCTATGGCTACACCTTC.

Details on this clone: At one end the junction does not follow the germline gene, possibly because of a read error. The chain joins TRBV10-3 to TRBJ2-3, with D perhaps given as TRBD1 or TRBD2 (6 bases each). CDR1 ENHRY and CDR2 SYGVKD come from the germline V gene. The CDR3 runs 13 residues. CDR3 sequence (DNA): TGTGCCACCAGTCAGGGGAGGACAGATACGCAGTATTTT. Protein product: CATSQGRTDTQYF.

V is TRBV5-6 and J is TRBJ1-1; D is perhaps TRBD1 (6 bases). The germline V gene encodes CDR1 SGHDT and CDR2 YYEEEE. Trimming shortened V by 3 bases and J by 4 bases, and 10 bases separated the two germline ends. The CDR3 is 13 residues long. CDR3: CASSYRRGTEAFF. Here the CDR3 DNA reads TGTGCCAGCAGCTACCGCAGGGGCACTGAAGCTTTCTTT.

This sequence joins TRBV7-6 and TRBJ1-3; the match to TRBD1 covers 8 bases. The CDR3 is 14 residues long. The junction had 2 bases not matched to a gene; V was cut back by 5 bases and J by 2 bases. Germline assignment: CDR1 SGHVS and CDR2 FNYEAQ. The CDR3 DNA follows: TGTGCCAGCAGCCAGGACAGGGCTGGAAACACCATATATTTT. Translation gives CASSQDRAGNTIYF.

The J gene is TRBJ1-5, the V gene TRBV18; D remains ambiguous. Germline V lookup: CDR1 KGHSH, CDR2 LQKENI. Trimming pared 4 bases from V and 0 bases from J, leaving 10 bases between. The length of the CDR3 is 15 residues. The CDR3, as DNA: TGTGCCAGCTCACACACGGATTATAGCAATCAGCCCCAGCATTTT. Amino acids: CASSHTDYSNQPQHF.

The chain joins TRBV7-6 to TRBJ2-3, with D possibly being TRBD2 (6 bases). The CDR3 runs 12 residues. CDR1 is SGHVS, CDR2 FNYEAQ, per germline. V lost 5 bases to trimming and J lost 6 bases, with 9 bases between them. The CDR3 sequence: CASSRDFDTQYF. As DNA, the CDR3 is TGTGCCAGCAGCCGGGACTTCGATACGCAGTATTTT.

The DNA for the CDR3 is TGTGCCAGCAGCGAACGAGACAGGGGGCGCAGTCTGGGGGAGCTGTTTTTT. Amino acids: CASSERDRGRSLGELFF. The chain is built from TRBV9 and TRBJ2-2, with TRBD1 matching 10 bases. Trimming took 3 bases from V and 8 from J; bases not matched to a gene: 13. CDR1 and CDR2 from the germline V gene are SGDLS and YYNGEE. This CDR3 has 17 amino acids.

The J gene is TRBJ1-1, the V gene TRBV6-6; D uncertain. This CDR3 is built from 12 residues. Germline V lookup: CDR1 MNHNY, CDR2 SVGAGI (reference sequence). The germline V and J ends were trimmed by 2 bases and 5 bases, with 6 bases remaining between them. The CDR3 DNA follows: TGTGCCAGCAGTTACGAGAGGACTGAAGCTTTCTTT. It is translated as CASSYERTEAFF.

The genes are TRBV6-6 and TRBJ2-3, with TRBD2 as a possible D gene (5 bases). CDR1 is MNHNY, CDR2 SVGAGI, per germline (reference sequence). V lost 7 bases and J 4 bases, leaving 15 bases between the germline ends. The CDR3 spans 14 residues. CDR3 residues: CASIESGSADTQYF. For the CDR3, the DNA is TGTGCCAGCATCGAGTCGGGGTCGGCAGATACGCAGTATTTT.

The V and J genes are TRBV2 and TRBJ2-1, with 10 bases that match TRBD2. The CDR3 has 15 amino acids. The V segment lost 2 bases and the J segment 5 bases; nucleotides outside the gene matches: 3. Germline V gene sequence: CDR1 SNHLY, CDR2 FYNNEI. CDR3 in DNA: TGTGCCAGCAGTGAATTAGCGGGAGGAAACAATGAGCAGTTCTTC. It specifies CASSELAGGNNEQFF. Full variable domain (missing parts from reference TRBV2 and TRBJ2-1): EPEVTQTPSHQVTQMGQEVILRCVPISNHLYFYWYRQILGQKVEFLVSFYNNEISEKSEIFDDQFSVERPDGSNFTLKIRSTKLEDSAMYFCASSELAGGNNEQFFGPGTRLTVL.

The chain joins TRBV5-1 to TRBJ2-7, with 9 nucleotides matching TRBD2. J was trimmed by 5 bases and V by 4 bases; bases with no gene match: 4. Germline V lookup: CDR1 SGHRS, CDR2 YFSETQ. This CDR3 comprises 13 residues. This CDR3 reads CASSGGRGDEQYF. CDR3 coding DNA: TGCGCCAGCAGCGGCGGGAGGGGAGACGAGCAGTACTTC.

The table lists this clone with a few counts. The rearrangement uses TRBV7-6 and TRBJ1-1; 8 bases are shared with TRBD1. CDR3 length: 17 amino acids. Germline CDR1 reads SGHVS; CDR2 reads FNYEAQ. V trimming: 5 bases; J trimming: 0 bases; junction bases outside the gene matches: 11. CDR3 DNA: TGTGCCAGCAGCAAGTCTGCAGGGGGCTCCATGAACACTGAAGCTTTCTTT. The encoded protein is CASSKSAGGSMNTEAFF. Looking up the rest from reference TRBV7-6 and TRBJ1-1 gives the full variable domain: GAGVSQSPRYKVTKRGQDVALRCDPISGHVSLYWYRQALGQGPEFLTYFNYEAQQDKSGLPNDRFSAERPEGSISTLTIQRTEQRDSAMYRCASSKSAGGSMNTEAFFGQGTRLTVV.

The chain links TRBV29-1 to TRBJ2-7; D unclear. Germline V lookup: CDR1 SQVTM, CDR2 ANQGSEA. The CDR3 totals 11 residues. V shed 5 bases and J shed 1 base, with 6 bases lying between them. The CDR3: CSVSGSYEQYF. CDR3 bases: TGCAGCGTTTCTGGGTCCTACGAGCAGTACTTC.